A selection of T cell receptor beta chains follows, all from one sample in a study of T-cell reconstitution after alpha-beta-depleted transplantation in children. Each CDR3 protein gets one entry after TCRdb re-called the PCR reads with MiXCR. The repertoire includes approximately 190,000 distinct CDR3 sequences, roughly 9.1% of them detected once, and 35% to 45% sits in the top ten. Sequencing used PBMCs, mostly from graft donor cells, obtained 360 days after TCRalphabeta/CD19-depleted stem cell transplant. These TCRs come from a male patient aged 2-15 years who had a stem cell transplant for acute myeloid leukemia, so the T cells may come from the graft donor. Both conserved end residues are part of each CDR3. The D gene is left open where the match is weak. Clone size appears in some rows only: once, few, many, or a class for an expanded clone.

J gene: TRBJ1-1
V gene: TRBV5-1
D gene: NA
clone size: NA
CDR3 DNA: TGCGCCAGCAGCCCACCCGGACAGCGCACTGAAGCTTTCTTT
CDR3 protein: CASSPPGQRTEAFF

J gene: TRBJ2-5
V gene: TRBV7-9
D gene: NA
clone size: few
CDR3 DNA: TGTGCCAGCACCCCCTTGGACAGAATCAATCAGGAGACCCAGTACTTC
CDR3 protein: CASTPLDRINQETQYF

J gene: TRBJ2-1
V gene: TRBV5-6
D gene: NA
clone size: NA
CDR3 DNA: TGTGCCAGCAGCCAGGGGACACCTGGGCAGTTCTTC
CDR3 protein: CASSQGTPGQFF

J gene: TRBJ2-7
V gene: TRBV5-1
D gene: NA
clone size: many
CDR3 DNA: TGCGCCAGCAGCTTGGTTTCTGGGAGCTCCTACGAGCAGTACTTC
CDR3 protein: CASSLVSGSSYEQYF

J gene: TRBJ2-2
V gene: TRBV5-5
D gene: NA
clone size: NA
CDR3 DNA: TGTGCCAGCAGCTTGTCGCCGGGAGCGAACACCGGGGAGCTGTTTTTT
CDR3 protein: CASSLSPGANTGELFF

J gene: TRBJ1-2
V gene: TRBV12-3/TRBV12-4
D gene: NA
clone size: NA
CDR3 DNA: TGTGCCAGCAGGCGCGACAGGCGAGTGGGGGGCTACACCTTC
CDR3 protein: CASRRDRRVGGYTF

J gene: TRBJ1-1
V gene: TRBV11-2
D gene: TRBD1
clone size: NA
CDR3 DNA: TGTGCCAGCAGCTTAATCCCTGGGCAGGGGGCCCCTGAAGCTTTCTTT
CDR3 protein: CASSLIPGQGAPEAFF

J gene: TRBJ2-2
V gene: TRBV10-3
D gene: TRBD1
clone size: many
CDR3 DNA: TGTGCCATCAGTACACAGGGGTACAGGAACACCGGGGAGCTGTTTTTT
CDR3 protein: CAISTQGYRNTGELFF

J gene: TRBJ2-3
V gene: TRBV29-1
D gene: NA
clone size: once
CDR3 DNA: TGCAGCGTCTCTTCTGCGGGGGATACGCAGTATTTT
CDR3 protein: CSVSSAGDTQYF

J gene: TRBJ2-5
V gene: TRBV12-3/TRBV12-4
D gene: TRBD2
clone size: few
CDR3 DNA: TGTGCCAGCAGTTCACAGCGGGAGCGGACCCAGTACTTC
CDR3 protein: CASSSQRERTQYF

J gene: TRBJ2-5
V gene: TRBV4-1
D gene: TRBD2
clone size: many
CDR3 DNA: TGCGCCAGCAGCCAAGAGGATGAGGGGACTAGCGGGATGTTTAGGACCCAGTACTTC
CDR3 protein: CASSQEDEGTSGMFRTQYF

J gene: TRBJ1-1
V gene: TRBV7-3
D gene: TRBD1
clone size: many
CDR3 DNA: TGTGCCAGCAGCTTCACAGGGGGCACTGAAGCTTTCTTT
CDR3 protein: CASSFTGGTEAFF

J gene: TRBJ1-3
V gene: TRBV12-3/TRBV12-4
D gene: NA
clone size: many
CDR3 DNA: TGTGCCAGCAGTTTATGGGGCTCTGGAAACACCATATATTTT
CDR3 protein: CASSLWGSGNTIYF

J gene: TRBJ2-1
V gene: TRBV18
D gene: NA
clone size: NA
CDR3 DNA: TGTGCCAGCTCATCCAGGGGAGGTGAGCAGTTCTTC
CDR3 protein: CASSSRGGEQFF

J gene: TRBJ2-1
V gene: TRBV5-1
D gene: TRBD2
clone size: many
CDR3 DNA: TGCGCCAGCAGCATTTTAGCGGGGGGAGGCAATGAGCAGTTCTTC
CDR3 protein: CASSILAGGGNEQFF

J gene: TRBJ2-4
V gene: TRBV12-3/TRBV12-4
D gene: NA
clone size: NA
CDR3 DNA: TGTGCCTCCTCTCGAGCTGAGGACATAGGCCGTCTGAACATTCAGTACTTC
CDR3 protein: CASSRAEDIGRLNIQYF

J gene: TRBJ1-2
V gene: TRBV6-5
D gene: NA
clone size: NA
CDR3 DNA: TGTGCCAGCAGTTACTCGGGTGGGGGGGGCGTCTATGGCTACACCTTC
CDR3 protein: CASSYSGGGGVYGYTF

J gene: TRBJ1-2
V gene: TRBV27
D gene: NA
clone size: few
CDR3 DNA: TGTGCCAGCAGTCCGGGAGGGCAGGGTTATGGCTACACCTTC
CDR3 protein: CASSPGGQGYGYTF

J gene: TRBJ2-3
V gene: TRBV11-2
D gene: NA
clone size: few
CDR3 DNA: TGTGCCAGCAGCCTCAGACAGGATCTTCCTCCCTTTAGCACAGATACGCAGTATTTT
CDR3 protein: CASSLRQDLPPFSTDTQYF

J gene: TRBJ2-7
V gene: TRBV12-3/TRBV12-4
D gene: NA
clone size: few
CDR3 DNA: TGTGCCAGCAGCGAGGGCATTTACGAGCAGTACTTC
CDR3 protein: CASSEGIYEQYF

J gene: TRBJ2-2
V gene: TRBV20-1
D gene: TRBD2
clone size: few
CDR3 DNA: TGCAGTGCTAGGAGGGGCGGGAGGGCCGACGGGGAGCTGTTTTTT
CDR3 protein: CSARRGGRADGELFF

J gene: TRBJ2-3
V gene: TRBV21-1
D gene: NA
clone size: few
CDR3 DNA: TGTGCCAGCAGCAAAGCCGGGACTAGCGGGAGGTCTGATACGCAGTATTTT
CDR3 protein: CASSKAGTSGRSDTQYF